The present T cell receptor beta chain was sequenced within a study of blood T cell repertoires in COVID-19. Study overall: Researchers got acute and convalescent COVID-19 samples from the United States, Italy and Spain.

The CDR3 totals 15 residues. J gave up 5 bases and V 2 bases, and 6 bases lay outside the gene matches. CDR1 MDHEN and CDR2 SYDVKM come from the germline V gene. As handled by the study authors: The authors estimated nucleated cell counts from reference gene primer amplification. Sequenced by immunoSEQ multiplex PCR; TCRdb stores in-frame clones only, minus some. V, J and clone size were drawn from that table, and D and trimming were deduced from the DNA. The sample contains about 360,000 clones, around 83% of which appear only once. This clonotype was sampled from a man aged 25 to 45 with active or convalescent COVID-19. The V call is TRBV28, the J call TRBJ1-5; 7 nucleotides align to TRBD1. Material for sequencing was peripheral blood. The CDR3 here is CASSLPGTVDQPQHF. DNA of the CDR3: TGTGCCAGCAGTTTACCTGGGACAGTGGATCAGCCCCAGCATTTT.